This paragraph covers one T cell receptor beta chain sequence. Its cognate antigen is unknown. This sample is part of a study of T cell responses to AZD1222 COVID-19 vaccine. Only in-frame clones appear in the TCRdb table, and some are missing; sequencing was by immunoSEQ multiplex PCR. Seen here are more than 85,000 clones, about 88% observed once, and the top ten hold 9% to 9.5%. Study results and limitations: After the peak T cell response, and only then, were repertoires sampled.

Sequenced here: peripheral blood, sampled on day 0 of AZD1222 vaccination. The receptor was derived from an adult in good health.

In DNA, the CDR3 is TGTGCCAGCAGTTTCGGGGGGCCTTATCAGCCCCAGCATTTT. Translation gives CASSFGGPYQPQHF. The rearrangement links TRBV27 to TRBJ1-5, with a weak D call TRBD1 (6 bases). The V gene's germline CDR1 is MNHEY and CDR2 SMNVEV (reference sequence). The V end lost 3 bases, the J end lost 5 bases, and 11 bases lay between the germline ends. This CDR3 is built from 14 residues.